Ten or more counts support the clone carrying this T cell receptor beta chain. What it binds is unknown. The CDR3 runs 14 residues. Germline CDR1 is GTSNPN and CDR2 is SVGIG (reference sequence). Trimming cost V 0 bases and J 5 bases; bases outside gene matches: 6. This specimen belongs to a study of Graves' ophthalmopathy and Graves' hyperthyroidism. Study-level points and caveats: Forecasting of ophthalmopathy progression by the model achieved around 68% sensitivity and approximately 72% specificity.

Amplification from RNA transcripts yielded the TCR beta CDR3 regions. First-round RT-PCR relied on HTBI primers, and a second-round multiplex PCR came next. TCRdb reanalysed the multiplex PCR reads using MiXCR and keeps one entry per CDR3 protein. The data hold 340,000 or so distinct CDR3 sequences, with 15% to 20% observed a single time. The sequenced sample consisted of peripheral blood. The sequence came from an adult man with Graves' ophthalmopathy. This chain links TRBV30 with TRBJ1-1; 7 bases line up with TRBD1. CDR3 in DNA: TGTGCCTGGAGTGTACGCGCAGGGGGAACTGAAGCTTTCTTT. Translated, it gives CAWSVRAGGTEAFF.